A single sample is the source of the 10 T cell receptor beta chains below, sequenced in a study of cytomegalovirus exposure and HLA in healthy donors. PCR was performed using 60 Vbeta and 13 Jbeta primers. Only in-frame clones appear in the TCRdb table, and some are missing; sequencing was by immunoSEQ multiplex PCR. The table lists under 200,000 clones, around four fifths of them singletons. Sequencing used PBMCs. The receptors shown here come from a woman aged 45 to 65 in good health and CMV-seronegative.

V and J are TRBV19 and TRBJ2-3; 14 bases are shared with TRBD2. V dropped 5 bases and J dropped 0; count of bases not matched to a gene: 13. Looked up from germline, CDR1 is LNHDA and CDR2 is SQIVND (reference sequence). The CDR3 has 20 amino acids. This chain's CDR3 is CASSPRLAGGFDYSTDTQYF. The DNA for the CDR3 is TGTGCCAGTAGTCCACGACTAGCGGGGGGGTTCGACTATAGCACAGATACGCAGTATTTT.

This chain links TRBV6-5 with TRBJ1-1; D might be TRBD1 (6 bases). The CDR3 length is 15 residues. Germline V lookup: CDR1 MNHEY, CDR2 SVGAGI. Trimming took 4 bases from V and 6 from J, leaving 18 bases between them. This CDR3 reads CASSLGDNSGPEAFF. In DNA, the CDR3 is TGTGCCAGCAGTTTGGGGGACAATTCCGGGCCTGAAGCTTTCTTT.

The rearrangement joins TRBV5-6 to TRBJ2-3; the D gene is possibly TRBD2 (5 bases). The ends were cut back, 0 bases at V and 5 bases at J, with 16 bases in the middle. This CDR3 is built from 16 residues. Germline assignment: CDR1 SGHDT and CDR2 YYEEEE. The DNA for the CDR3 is TGTGCCAGCAGCTTGGTTGTGAGGGAGAAGATAGATACGCAGTATTTT. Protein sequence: CASSLVVREKIDTQYF.

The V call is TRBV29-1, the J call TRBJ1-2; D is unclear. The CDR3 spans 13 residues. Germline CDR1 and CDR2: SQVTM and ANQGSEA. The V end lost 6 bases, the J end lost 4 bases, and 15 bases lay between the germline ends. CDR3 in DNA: TGCAGCGTCCTGCCGGAGGAAGGCTATGGCTACACCTTC. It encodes CSVLPEEGYGYTF.

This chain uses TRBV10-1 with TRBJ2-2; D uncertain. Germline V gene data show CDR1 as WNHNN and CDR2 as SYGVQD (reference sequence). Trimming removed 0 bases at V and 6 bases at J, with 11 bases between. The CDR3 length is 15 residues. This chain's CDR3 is CASSESRGVSGELFF. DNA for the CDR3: TGCGCCAGCAGTGAGTCGAGAGGAGTATCCGGGGAGCTGTTTTTT.

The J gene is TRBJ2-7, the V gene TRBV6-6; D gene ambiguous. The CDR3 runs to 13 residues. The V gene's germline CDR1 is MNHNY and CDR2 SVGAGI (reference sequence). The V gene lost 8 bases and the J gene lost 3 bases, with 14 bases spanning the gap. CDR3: CASSPAQVYEQYF. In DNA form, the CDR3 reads TGTGCCAGCTCCCCCGCCCAGGTCTACGAGCAGTACTTC.

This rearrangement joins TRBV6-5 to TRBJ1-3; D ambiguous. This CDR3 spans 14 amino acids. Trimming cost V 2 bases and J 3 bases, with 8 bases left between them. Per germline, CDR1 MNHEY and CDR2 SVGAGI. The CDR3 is CASSYGTGGNTIYF. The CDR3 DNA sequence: TGTGCCAGCAGTTACGGTACGGGTGGAAACACCATATATTTT.

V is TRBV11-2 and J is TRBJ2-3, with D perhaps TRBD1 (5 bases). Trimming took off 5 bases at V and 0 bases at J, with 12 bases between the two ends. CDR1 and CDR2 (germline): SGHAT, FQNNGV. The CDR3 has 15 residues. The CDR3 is CASSPVAGSTDTQYF. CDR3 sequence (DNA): TGTGCCAGCAGCCCCGTCGCAGGGAGCACAGATACGCAGTATTTT.

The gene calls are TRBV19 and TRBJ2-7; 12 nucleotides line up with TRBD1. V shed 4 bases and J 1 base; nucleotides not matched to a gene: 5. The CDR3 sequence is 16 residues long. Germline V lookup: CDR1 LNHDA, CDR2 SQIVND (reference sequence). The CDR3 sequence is CASSTPGQGASYEQYF. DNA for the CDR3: TGTGCCAGTAGTACACCGGGACAGGGGGCGTCCTACGAGCAGTACTTC.

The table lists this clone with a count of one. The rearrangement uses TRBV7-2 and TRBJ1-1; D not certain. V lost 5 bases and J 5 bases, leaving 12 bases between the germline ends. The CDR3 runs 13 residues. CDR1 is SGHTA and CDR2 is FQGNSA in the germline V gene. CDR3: CASSPYVKTEAFF. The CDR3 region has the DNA TGTGCCAGCAGCCCCTATGTAAAAACTGAAGCTTTCTTT.